Presented here are 10 T cell receptor beta chains from one specimen sequenced in a study of blood T cell repertoires in COVID-19. Only in-frame clones appear in the TCRdb table, and some are missing; sequencing was by immunoSEQ multiplex PCR. The table records 250,000 to 300,000 clones, about 91% of them present only once. The sequenced sample was PBMCs or T cells enriched from blood (not recorded which). The receptors derive from a human donor in a cohort exposed to, infected with or recovered from COVID-19 (not recorded which). The donor label of this sample is uncertain.

V gene TRBV6-1 combines with J gene TRBJ2-2; D might be TRBD1 (6 bases). V was cut by 3 bases and J by 3 bases, with 8 bases left in between. The CDR3 is 14 residues long. Germline CDR1 reads MNHNS; CDR2 reads SASEGT. CDR3 DNA sequence: TGTGCCAGCAGTGAGGGGGCCTACACCGGGGAGCTGTTTTTT. Translation gives CASSEGAYTGELFF.

The chain employs TRBV9 and TRBJ2-2, with D perhaps matching TRBD2 (5 bases). The CDR3 is 15 amino acids. V was cut by 0 bases and J by 3 bases, with 9 bases left in between. CDR1 and CDR2 (germline): SGDLS, YYNGEE. The CDR3 here is CASSVVWGDTGELFF. The CDR3 DNA follows: TGTGCCAGCAGCGTAGTGTGGGGAGACACCGGGGAGCTGTTTTTT.

CDR3 sequence (DNA): TGTGCCAGCAGCCAGAGACCGGGACTTGTCGGTTCACCCCTCCACTTT. This sequence encodes CASSQRPGLVGSPLHF. The chain is built from TRBV3-1 (or the pseudogene TRBV3-2) and TRBJ1-6; the D gene is possibly TRBD1 (5 bases). V was trimmed by 3 bases and J by 9 bases, leaving 18 bases between them. In germline, CDR1 is LGHDT, CDR2 YNNKEL (reference sequence). The CDR3 contains 16 residues.

This clone has a single count. V gene TRBV19 combines with J gene TRBJ1-4, with D unclear. This CDR3 contains 15 residues. Looked up from germline, CDR1 is LNHDA and CDR2 is SQIVND (reference sequence). The germline V and J ends were trimmed by 7 bases and 4 bases, with 16 bases remaining between them. For the CDR3, the DNA is TGTGCCAGTAAATGGAGGCAGGACTATAATGAAAAACTGTTTTTT. As protein: CASKWRQDYNEKLFF.

V gene TRBV6-5 combines with J gene TRBJ1-1, with 7 bases identical to TRBD1. Unmatched junction bases numbered 6, after V lost 5 bases and J lost 9 bases. The CDR3 is made up of 12 amino acids. In germline, CDR1 is MNHEY, CDR2 SVGAGI. The CDR3 DNA reads as TGTGCCAGCAGTCTTGGGGACAGTAAAGCTTTCTTT. The encoded protein is CASSLGDSKAFF.

This clone was recorded once. The rearrangement joins TRBV3-1 (or the pseudogene TRBV3-2) to TRBJ2-3; no clear D gene. Trimming took off 1 base at V and 7 bases at J, with 6 bases between the two ends. The CDR3 totals 12 residues. Per the germline V gene, CDR1 is LGHDT and CDR2 is YNNKEL (reference sequence). CDR3 region: CASSQGRNTQYF. CDR3 nucleotides: TGTGCCAGCAGCCAAGGGCGGAATACGCAGTATTTT.

The genes are TRBV29-1 and TRBJ1-2; D not resolved. Germline V gene data show CDR1 as SQVTM and CDR2 as ANQGSEA. V lost 2 bases and J lost 1, with 8 bases in between. The CDR3 spans 13 residues. In DNA, the CDR3 is TGCAGCGTTGAACGGCGGGTTAACTATGGCTACACCTTC. Translation: CSVERRVNYGYTF.

This sequence joins TRBV30 and TRBJ2-5, with a tentative D call TRBD2 (6 bases). CDR1 and CDR2 (germline): GTSNPN, SVGIG (reference sequence). This CDR3 contains 16 residues. Trimming took off 3 bases at V and 1 base at J, with 18 bases between the two ends. Here the CDR3 reads CAWSRMAGTFQETQYF. The CDR3 DNA reads TGTGCCTGGAGCCGAATGGCGGGGACTTTCCAAGAGACCCAGTACTTC.

The chain links TRBV2 to TRBJ1-2; 8 nucleotides match TRBD1. The CDR3 runs to 11 residues. The germline V gene has CDR1 SNHLY and CDR2 FYNNEI. Germline trimming cut 4 bases from V and 13 bases from J; bases unmatched to any gene: 5. For the CDR3, the DNA is TGTGCCAGCAGTGTGGCAGGGGGCGGCACCTTC. Translating it yields CASSVAGGGTF.

The gene calls are TRBV5-6 and TRBJ1-1; D is perhaps TRBD1 (5 bases). Germline CDR1 is SGHDT and CDR2 is YYEEEE. Trimming cost V 4 bases and J 1 base, with 23 bases left between them. The CDR3 has 18 residues. In nucleotides, the CDR3 is TGTGCCAGCAGCCGACGGGGGGTGGCTCTCTCCGGGAACACTGAAGCTTTCTTT. It encodes CASSRRGVALSGNTEAFF.